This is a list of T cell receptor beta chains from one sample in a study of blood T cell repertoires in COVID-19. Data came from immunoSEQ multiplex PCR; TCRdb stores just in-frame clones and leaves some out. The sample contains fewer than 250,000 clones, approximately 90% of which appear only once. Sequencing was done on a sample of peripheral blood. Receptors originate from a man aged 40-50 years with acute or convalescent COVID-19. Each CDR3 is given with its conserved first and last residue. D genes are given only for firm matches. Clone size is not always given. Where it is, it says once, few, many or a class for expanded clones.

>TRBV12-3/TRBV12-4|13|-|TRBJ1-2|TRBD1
TGTGCCAGCAGTACCCAGGGGGAGGATGGCTACACCTTC
CASSTQGEDGYTF
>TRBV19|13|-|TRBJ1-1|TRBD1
TGTGCCAGTAACAGGGGAGGTGTAACTGAAGCTTTCTTT
CASNRGGVTEAFF
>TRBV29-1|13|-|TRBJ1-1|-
TGCAGCGTTACAGCTCCCTTGAACACTGAAGCTTTCTTT
CSVTAPLNTEAFF
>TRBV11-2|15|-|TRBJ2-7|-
TGTGCCAGCAGCCCGAGTAGCCCCAGGGTGGGAGAGCAGTACTTC
CASSPSSPRVGEQYF
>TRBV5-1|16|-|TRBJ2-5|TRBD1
TGCGCCAGCAGCCAGACAGGGGGCGCAGAATCGGAGACCCAGTACTTC
CASSQTGGAESETQYF
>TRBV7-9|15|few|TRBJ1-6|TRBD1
TGTGCCAGCACCCAGGGGGCGGGTCCCAGATCACCCCTCCACTTT
CASTQGAGPRSPLHF
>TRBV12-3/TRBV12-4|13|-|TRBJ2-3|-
TGTGCCAGCAGCGTTACTTTAGGGGGTACGCAGTATTTT
CASSVTLGGTQYF
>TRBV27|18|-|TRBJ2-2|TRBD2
TGTGCCAGCAGTTTAAAGGCGGGACTATCACCCCACACCGGGGAGCTGTTTTTT
CASSLKAGLSPHTGELFF
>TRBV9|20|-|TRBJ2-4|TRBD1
TGTGCCAGCAGCGTAGCCACCCCCTCTCAGGGGGCGCTGTCCAAAAACATTCAGTACTTC
CASSVATPSQGALSKNIQYF
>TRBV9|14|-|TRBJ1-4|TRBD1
TGTGCCAGCAACAGGGGGAGGTCGGATGAAAAACTGTTTTTT
CASNRGRSDEKLFF
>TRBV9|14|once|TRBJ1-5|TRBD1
TGTGCCAGCAGCGTAGCGGCAGGGGGACAGCCCCAGCATTTT
CASSVAAGGQPQHF
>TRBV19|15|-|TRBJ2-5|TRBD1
TGTGCCAGTAGTATCTTGCCAGGGGGCGGAGAGACCCAGTACTTC
CASSILPGGGETQYF
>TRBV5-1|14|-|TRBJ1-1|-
TGCGCCAGCAGTTCCGGGACACTTGGAACTGAAGCTTTCTTT
CASSSGTLGTEAFF
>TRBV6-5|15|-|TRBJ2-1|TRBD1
TGTGCCAGCAGATACGACAGGGGGTACTACAATGAGCAGTTCTTC
CASRYDRGYYNEQFF
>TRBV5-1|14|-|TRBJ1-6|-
TGCGCCAGCAGCTTGGATGGGGGGACTTCACCCCTCCACTTT
CASSLDGGTSPLHF
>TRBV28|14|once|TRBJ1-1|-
TGTGCCAGCAGACCCCGGACAGCGAAAATTGAAGCTTTCTTT
CASRPRTAKIEAFF
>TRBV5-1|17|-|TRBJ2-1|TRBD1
TGCGCCAGCAGCCGGGACAGGGTGAATAAGGCCTACAATGAGCAGTTCTTC
CASSRDRVNKAYNEQFF
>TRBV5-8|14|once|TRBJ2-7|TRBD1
TGTGCCAGCAGGTTGACAGGGGGCGGCTACGAGCAGTACTTC
CASRLTGGGYEQYF
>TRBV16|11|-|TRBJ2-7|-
TGTGCCAGCAGCCCCAACTACGAGCAGTACTTC
CASSPNYEQYF
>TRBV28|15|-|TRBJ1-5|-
TGTGCCAGCAGTTTTGGAGGGGAGGGCTCCCAGCCCCAGCATTTT
CASSFGGEGSQPQHF